The 30 T cell receptor beta chains in this list originate from one sample, sequenced in a study of blood T cells in healthy people across ages. A J-beta primer mix and a sample-barcoded 5' primer were used in a second PCR of roughly 7 to 12 cycles. In TCRdb, the 5' RACE reads were re-called with MiXCR into one record per CDR3 protein. Of roughly 800,000 distinct CDR3 sequences in the sample, roughly 50% were seen once. Source material: blood. These receptors were obtained from a man aged 25-40 years in good health.

This clonotype has more than one count but fewer than ten. The V call is TRBV2, the J call TRBJ1-5, with 10 bases fitting TRBD1. The germline CDR1 and CDR2 sequences are SNHLY and FYNNEI. This CDR3 has 14 residues. V lost 6 bases, J lost 6 bases, and 5 bases stayed unmatched. CDR3 in amino acids: CASRGTGVGQPQHF. The CDR3 bases are TGTGCCAGCAGAGGGACAGGGGTTGGTCAGCCCCAGCATTTT.

This clonotype was observed a handful of times. The V and J genes are TRBV29-1 and TRBJ2-7; tentative D call: TRBD1 (5 bases). The germline gives CDR1 SQVTM, CDR2 ANQGSEA. CDR3 size: 12 residues. V was pared by 5 bases and J by 3 bases, with 11 bases between. The CDR3 loop is CSVSRRGYEQYF. The CDR3 DNA is TGCAGCGTTAGCCGTAGGGGCTACGAGCAGTACTTC.

This clonotype appeared many times. This chain links TRBV2 with TRBJ2-7, with D hard to call. This CDR3 has 11 amino acids. Germline CDR1 and CDR2: SNHLY and FYNNEI. Trimming removed 2 bases at V and 4 bases at J, with 3 bases between. The CDR3: CASSELYEQYF. CDR3 coding DNA: TGTGCCAGCAGTGAACTATACGAGCAGTACTTC.

This clonotype has more than one count but fewer than ten. The V and J genes are TRBV20-1 and TRBJ2-7; maybe TRBD1 (6 bases). Per the germline V gene, CDR1 is DFQATT and CDR2 is SNEGSKA (reference sequence). The CDR3 consists of 15 residues. The ends were cut back, 1 base at V and 2 bases at J, with 15 bases in the middle. The CDR3 region has the DNA TGCAGTGCTAGAGCCTTAGAGGGGACAACCTACGAGCAGTACTTC. Protein sequence: CSARALEGTTYEQYF.

V gene TRBV12-3 or TRBV12-4 combines with J gene TRBJ2-7; D not certain. This CDR3 region has 17 residues. Between the trimmed V and J ends, which lost 3 bases and 3 bases, there was a span of 21 bases. The CDR3 region has the DNA TGTGCCAGCAGTTTGGGTACGCGACCTCCAACATACTACGAGCAGTACTTC. Amino acid sequence: CASSLGTRPPTYYEQYF.

In its sample, this clonotype was seen many times. The chain has TRBV20-1 and TRBJ1-2, with D perhaps TRBD1 (5 bases). Trimming cost V 5 bases and J 3 bases, with 22 bases left between them. CDR1 is DFQATT and CDR2 is SNEGSKA in the germline V gene (reference sequence). The CDR3 has 16 residues. In nucleotides, the CDR3 is TGCAGTGCTCCTCCCGTCGGGGCCCCGCAGGACTATGGCTACACCTTC. This sequence encodes CSAPPVGAPQDYGYTF.

The chain couples TRBV4-3 to TRBJ1-5; TRBD1 agrees at 7 bases. The CDR3 is made up of 14 amino acids. Germline values: CDR1 LGHNA, CDR2 YSLEER. Trimming at V came to 4 bases and at J to 4 bases, leaving 4 bases not matched to a gene. This chain's CDR3 is CASSPAGGNQPQHF. CDR3 in DNA: TGCGCCAGCAGCCCTGCAGGGGGAAATCAGCCCCAGCATTTT.

V is TRBV4-3 and J is TRBJ2-7; the D is unclear. Trimming took off 0 bases at V and 4 bases at J, with 10 bases between the two ends. The CDR3 length is 14 residues. CDR1 is LGHNA and CDR2 is YSLEER in the germline V gene. The DNA of the CDR3 is TGCGCCAGCAGCCAAGAGGTCAGGAGTTACGAGCAGTACTTC. It encodes CASSQEVRSYEQYF.

This clonotype has only a few counts. The rearrangement joins TRBV10-3 to TRBJ2-7, with D uncertain. Germline V gives CDR1 ENHRY, CDR2 SYGVKD. This CDR3 has 15 amino acids. With 0 bases removed from V and 0 bases from J, the gap between germline ends came to 9 bases. The CDR3 is CAISESQRSSYEQYF. The CDR3 nucleotides are TGTGCCATCAGTGAGTCACAGAGGAGCTCCTACGAGCAGTACTTC.

CDR3 sequence (DNA): TGTGCCAGCAGTAAAATTAGGGATGAGCAGTTCTTC. Translating gives CASSKIRDEQFF. This sequence joins TRBV27 and TRBJ2-1; the D is unclear. The CDR3 sequence is 12 residues long. The germline V and J ends were trimmed by 5 bases and 8 bases, with 10 bases remaining between them. Germline CDR1 reads MNHEY; CDR2 reads SMNVEV (reference sequence).

This clonotype was seen only a few times. This chain connects TRBV15 to TRBJ2-7; D remains ambiguous. CDR1 LNHNV and CDR2 YYDKDF come from the germline V gene (reference sequence). The V end lost 0 bases, the J end lost 6 bases, and 3 bases lay between the germline ends. This CDR3 contains 11 residues. The CDR3 loop reads CATSRDSEQYF. CDR3 DNA sequence: TGTGCCACCAGCAGAGATAGCGAGCAGTACTTC.

J is TRBJ2-3 and V is TRBV21-1. TRBV21-1 is a known pseudogene. The CDR3 has 11 residues. In DNA form, the CDR3 reads TGTGCCAGCAGAACAACGGCTACGCAGTATTTT. Protein product: CASRTTATQYF.

This rearrangement joins TRBV20-1 to TRBJ2-5, with a tentative D call TRBD1 (7 bases). Gene TRBJ2-7 matches the end of the DNA better, so the J call may be wrong. Germline V gene lookup returns CDR1 DFQATT and CDR2 SNEGSKA (reference sequence). This CDR3 contains 15 residues. CDR3 nucleotides: TGCAGTGCTGGCCACTGGGGGGACAGATCCTACGAGCAGTACTTC. Residues: CSAGHWGDRSYEQYF.

The genes are TRBV16 and TRBJ1-2; the D is unclear. Germline CDR1 reads KGHSY; CDR2 reads FQNENV. This CDR3 is built from 12 residues. The V end lost 2 bases, the J end lost 8 bases, and 9 bases lay between the germline ends. CDR3 coding DNA: TGTGCCAGCAGCCAACGGGTGGAGGGCTACACCTTC. Translation: CASSQRVEGYTF.

Details on this clonotype: A read error may explain this, as a much larger clone is one base away. This chain connects TRBV7-9 to TRBJ2-7; the D gene is possibly TRBD1 (6 bases). The V end was cut by 2 bases, the J end by 5 bases, with 16 bases between. In germline, CDR1 is SEHNR, CDR2 FQNEAQ (reference sequence). This CDR3 region has 15 residues. The CDR3 region has the DNA TGTGCCAGCAGCTTAACGGCTGGACAGTCCCACGAGCAGTACTTC. It codes for CASSLTAGQSHEQYF.

The chain joins TRBV29-1 to TRBJ2-1, with a weak D call TRBD2 (6 bases). The V and J ends lost 6 bases and 6 bases respectively, with 15 bases between them. CDR3 size: 13 residues. Germline CDR1 is SQVTM and CDR2 is ANQGSEA. CDR3 region: CSVAASGSNEQFF. DNA of the CDR3: TGCAGCGTAGCGGCGTCCGGGAGCAATGAGCAGTTCTTC.

This clonotype was seen once. The CDR3 nucleotides read TGTGCCAGCAGCTTACGGGGGGAGCTGTTTTTT. This translates into CASSLRGELFF. The chain couples TRBV13 to TRBJ2-2; D not certain. Trimming pared 2 bases from V and 8 bases from J, leaving 3 bases between. The CDR3 has 11 amino acids. The V gene's germline CDR1 is PRHDT and CDR2 FYEKMQ (reference sequence).

The chain links TRBV12-3 or TRBV12-4 to TRBJ2-3; tentatively, D is TRBD2 (5 bases). The V and J ends lost 0 bases and 5 bases respectively, with 9 bases between them. The CDR3 covers 14 residues. In DNA form, the CDR3 reads TGTGCCAGCAGTTTAGCGAGAGGGTTAGATACGCAGTATTTT. Its protein product is CASSLARGLDTQYF.

The chain combines TRBV7-7 with TRBJ2-5; 13 nucleotides align to TRBD2. CDR3 length: 16 amino acids. Germline values: CDR1 SSHAT, CDR2 FNYEAQ (reference sequence). The J segment lost 2 bases and the V segment lost 5 bases, leaving 5 bases of the junction unmatched. This CDR3 reads CASSQGLAGFQETQYF. The CDR3 DNA reads as TGTGCCAGCAGCCAGGGACTAGCGGGGTTTCAAGAGACCCAGTACTTC.

This clonotype was seen more than once but under ten times. V and J are TRBV2 and TRBJ2-3; D possibly corresponds to TRBD2 (6 bases). The V end lost 8 bases, the J end lost 0 bases, and 12 bases lay between the germline ends. The germline gives CDR1 SNHLY, CDR2 FYNNEI. This CDR3 is built from 14 residues. This CDR3 is CASVGGTSTDTQYF. In DNA, the CDR3 is TGTGCCAGCGTGGGGGGAACTAGCACAGATACGCAGTATTTT.

This clonotype was seen just once. J is TRBJ2-1 and V is TRBV28; TRBD2 aligns across 7 bases. The V and J ends lost 5 bases and 7 bases, in that order; junction bases with no gene match: 14. The CDR3 is 16 amino acids. The germline V gene has CDR1 MDHEN and CDR2 SYDVKM. The CDR3 region is CASSPQGEGRGNEQFF. CDR3 nucleotides: TGTGCCAGCAGTCCCCAAGGGGAGGGGAGGGGAAATGAGCAGTTCTTC.

J is TRBJ2-2 and V is TRBV20-1; TRBD2 matches 12 bases. The CDR3 spans 16 residues. Germline V gene data show CDR1 as DFQATT and CDR2 as SNEGSKA (reference sequence). Unmatched junction bases numbered 9, after V lost 5 bases and J lost 5 bases. The CDR3 coding sequence is TGCAGTGCTGGCCCTAGCGGGGGGGCTTTTACCGGGGAGCTGTTTTTT. Its protein is CSAGPSGGAFTGELFF.

The rearrangement uses TRBV27 and TRBJ1-2, with no clear D. Germline CDR1 reads MNHEY; CDR2 reads SMNVEV (reference sequence). This CDR3 comprises 13 residues. The V gene lost 5 bases and the J gene lost 1 base, with 8 bases spanning the gap. The CDR3 DNA is TGTGCCAGCAGTCCTCAAGATAACTATGGCTACACCTTC. This translates into CASSPQDNYGYTF.

V is TRBV20-1 and J is TRBJ2-7, with 9 nucleotides matching TRBD2. Looked up from germline, CDR1 is DFQATT and CDR2 is SNEGSKA (reference sequence). The trim removed 1 base at V and 7 bases at J, leaving 11 bases unmatched. The CDR3 has 15 amino acids. CDR3 sequence (DNA): TGCAGTGCTAGAGCCTCAGCGGGAGGTCGGGATGAGCAGTACTTC. Translated, it gives CSARASAGGRDEQYF.

The V and J genes are TRBV7-9 and TRBJ2-4; no definite D call. Matching the DNA end better, TRBJ2-7 makes the J call doubtful. The CDR3 length is 12 residues. CDR1 and CDR2 (germline): SEHNR, FQNEAQ (reference sequence). The CDR3 DNA is TGTGCCAGCAGCTTCATAGTTGGCGAGCAGTACTTC. As protein: CASSFIVGEQYF.

The rearrangement uses TRBV20-1 and TRBJ2-7; D possibly uses TRBD1 or TRBD2 (6 bases each). TRBJ2-5 explains the end of the DNA better; the J call may be wrong. CDR1 DFQATT and CDR2 SNEGSKA come from the germline V gene (reference sequence). The CDR3 is 14 residues long. The CDR3 DNA follows: TGCAGTGCTAGCAGGGGAGGTGGACGTGAGACCCAGTACTTC. Translating it yields CSASRGGGRETQYF.

This chain connects TRBV5-1 to TRBJ2-7; a weak D match, TRBD2 (5 bases). The CDR3 runs 14 residues. V lost 2 bases to trimming and J lost 0 bases, with 9 bases between them. Germline V gives CDR1 SGHRS, CDR2 YFSETQ. The CDR3: CASSFSASSYEQYF. CDR3 in DNA: TGCGCCAGCAGCTTTAGCGCGAGCTCCTACGAGCAGTACTTC.

The chain is built from TRBV20-1 and TRBJ2-5; 7 nucleotides line up with TRBD1. There are 13 residues in the CDR3. Germline loops: CDR1 DFQATT, CDR2 SNEGSKA (reference sequence). V was clipped by 5 bases and J by 4 bases; unmatched bases: 7. CDR3 sequence: CSAATGHAETQYF. The CDR3 bases are TGCAGTGCTGCGACAGGGCACGCAGAGACCCAGTACTTC.

This clonotype was picked up a small number of times. The chain links TRBV7-8 to TRBJ2-1; D could derive from TRBD1 or TRBD2 (6 bases each). The CDR3 runs to 14 residues. CDR1 and CDR2 (germline): SGHVS, FQNEAQ. Trimming cost V 5 bases and J 5 bases, with 13 bases left between them. The CDR3 protein is CASSPVGGHNEQFF. CDR3 nucleotides: TGTGCCAGCAGCCCAGTGGGGGGCCACAATGAGCAGTTCTTC. Supplemented by reference TRBV7-8 and TRBJ2-1, the full variable domain reads GAGVSQSPRYKVAKRGQDVALRCDPISGHVSLFWYQQALGQGPEFLTYFQNEAQLDKSGLPSDRFFAERPEGSVSTLKIQRTQQEDSAVYLCASSPVGGHNEQFFGPGTRLTVL.

This chain joins TRBV4-2 and TRBJ1-2; TRBD1 aligns across 7 bases. Germline V lookup: CDR1 LGHNA, CDR2 YNFKEQ. Trimming cost V 4 bases and J 8 bases; bases outside gene matches: 4. This CDR3 contains 12 residues. CDR3 in amino acids: CASSRTGEGYTF. CDR3 coding DNA: TGTGCCAGCAGCCGCACAGGGGAAGGCTACACCTTC.